This TCR beta chain was sequenced for a study of cytomegalovirus exposure and HLA in healthy donors. Study findings and constraints: CMV serostatus was the only immune exposure information that was available.

The PCR made use of 60 Vbeta and 13 Jbeta primers. Only in-frame clones appear in the TCRdb table, and some are missing; sequencing was by immunoSEQ multiplex PCR. The repertoire consists of around 160,000 clones, with 65% to 80% occurring once and the leading ten covering 10% to 15%. Looked up from germline, CDR1 is MDHEN and CDR2 is SYDVKM. The germline V and J ends were trimmed by 11 bases and 4 bases, with 24 bases remaining between them. CDR3 length: 15 residues. About this clone: Antigen unknown.

The genes are TRBV28 and TRBJ2-7, with D uncertain. Specimen: PBMCs. The receptor was isolated from a man between 35 and 55 years old in good health and CMV-seropositive. CDR3 bases: TGTGCCGGCCCCCGGGTCCCCTTGATTCCGTACGAGCAGTACTTC. Translated, it gives CAGPRVPLIPYEQYF. The variable domain in full, completed from reference TRBV28 and TRBJ2-7, reads DVKVTQSSRYLVKRTGEKVFLECVQDMDHENMFWYRQDPGLGLRLIYFSYDVKMKEKGDIPEGYSVSREKKERFSLILESASTNQTSMYLCAGPRVPLIPYEQYFGPGTRLTVT.